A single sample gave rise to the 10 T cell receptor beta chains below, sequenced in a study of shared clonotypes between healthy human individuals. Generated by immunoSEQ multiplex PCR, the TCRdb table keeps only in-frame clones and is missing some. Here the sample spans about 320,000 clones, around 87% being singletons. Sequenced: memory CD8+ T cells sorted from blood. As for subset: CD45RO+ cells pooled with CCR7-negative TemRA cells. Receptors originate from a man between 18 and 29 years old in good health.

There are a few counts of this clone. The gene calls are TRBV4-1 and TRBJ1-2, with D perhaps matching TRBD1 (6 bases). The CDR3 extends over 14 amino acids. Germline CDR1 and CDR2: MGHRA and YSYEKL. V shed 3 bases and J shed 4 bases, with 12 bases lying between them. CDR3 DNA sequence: TGCGCCAGCAGCCAGACGGCAGGGGTCTATGGCTACACCTTC. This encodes CASSQTAGVYGYTF.

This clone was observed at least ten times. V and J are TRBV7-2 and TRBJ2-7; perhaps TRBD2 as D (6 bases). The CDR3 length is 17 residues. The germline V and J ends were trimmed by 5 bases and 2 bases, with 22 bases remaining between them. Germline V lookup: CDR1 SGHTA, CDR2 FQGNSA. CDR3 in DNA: TGTGCCAGCAGCCCCAATGCGATGGGGGGTAAGACCTACGAGCAGTACTTC. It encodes CASSPNAMGGKTYEQYF.

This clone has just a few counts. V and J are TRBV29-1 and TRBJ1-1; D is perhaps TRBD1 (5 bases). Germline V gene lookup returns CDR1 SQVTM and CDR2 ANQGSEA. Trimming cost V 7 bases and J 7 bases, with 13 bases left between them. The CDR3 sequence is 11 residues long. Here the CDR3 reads CSGSDNFEAFF. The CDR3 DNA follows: TGCAGCGGCTCGGACAATTTTGAAGCTTTCTTT. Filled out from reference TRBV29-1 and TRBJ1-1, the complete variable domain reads SAVISQKPSRDICQRGTSLTIQCQVDSQVTMMFWYRQQPGQSLTLIATANQGSEATYESGFVIDKFPISRPNLTFSTLTVSNMSPEDSSIYLCSGSDNFEAFFGQGTRLTVV.

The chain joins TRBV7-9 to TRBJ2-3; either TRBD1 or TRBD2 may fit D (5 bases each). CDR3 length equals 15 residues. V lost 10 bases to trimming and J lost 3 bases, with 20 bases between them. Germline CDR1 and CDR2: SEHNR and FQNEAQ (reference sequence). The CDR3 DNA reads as TGTGCCACAACCCACCCAGTTTGGGGGACAGATACGCAGTATTTT. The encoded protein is CATTHPVWGTDTQYF.

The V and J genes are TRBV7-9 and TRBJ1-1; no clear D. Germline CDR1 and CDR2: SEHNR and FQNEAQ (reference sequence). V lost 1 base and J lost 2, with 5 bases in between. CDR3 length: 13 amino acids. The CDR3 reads CASSLEYNTEAFF. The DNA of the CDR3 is TGTGCCAGCAGCTTAGAGTACAACACTGAAGCTTTCTTT.

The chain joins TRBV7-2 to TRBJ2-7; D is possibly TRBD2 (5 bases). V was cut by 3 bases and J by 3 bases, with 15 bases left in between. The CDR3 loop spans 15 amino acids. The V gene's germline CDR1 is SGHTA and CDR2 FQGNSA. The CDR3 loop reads CASSLELSGLYEQYF. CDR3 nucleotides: TGTGCCAGCAGCTTGGAACTGAGCGGCCTCTACGAGCAGTACTTC.

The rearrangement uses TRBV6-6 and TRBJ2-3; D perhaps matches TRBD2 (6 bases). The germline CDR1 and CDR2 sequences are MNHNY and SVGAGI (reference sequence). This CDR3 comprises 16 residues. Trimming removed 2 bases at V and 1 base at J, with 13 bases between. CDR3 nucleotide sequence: TGTGCCAGCAGTTACATCCGGTGGGGGGGCACAGATACGCAGTATTTT. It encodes CASSYIRWGGTDTQYF.

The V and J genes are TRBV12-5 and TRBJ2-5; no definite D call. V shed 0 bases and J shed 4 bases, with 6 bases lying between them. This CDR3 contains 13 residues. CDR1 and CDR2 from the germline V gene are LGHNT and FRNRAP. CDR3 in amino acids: CASGLVASETQYF. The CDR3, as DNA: TGTGCTAGTGGTTTGGTAGCTTCAGAGACCCAGTACTTC.

The CDR3 nucleotides are TGTGCCAGCAGCTTCAACCGGGACAGCTTCTCTGGGGCCAACGTCCTGACTTTC. It specifies CASSFNRDSFSGANVLTF. The chain carries TRBV5-6 and TRBJ2-6, with TRBD1 identical over 7 bases. The ends lost 2 bases at V and 0 bases at J; junction bases unmatched: 8. CDR3 size: 18 residues. Germline loops: CDR1 SGHDT, CDR2 YYEEEE.

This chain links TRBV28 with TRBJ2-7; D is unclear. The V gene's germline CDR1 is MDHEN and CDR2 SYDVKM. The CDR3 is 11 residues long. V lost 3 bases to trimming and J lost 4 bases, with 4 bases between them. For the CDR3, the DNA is TGTGCCAGCAGTTTCATGTACGAGCAGTACTTC. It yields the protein CASSFMYEQYF.